This TCR beta chain was obtained from a study of shared clonotypes between healthy human individuals. With respect to this clone: Its antigen is still unknown. The same CDR3 arises from other DNA sequences in this sample as well.

Assay used: immunoSEQ multiplex PCR; TCRdb lists only in-frame clones, some missing. The sample lists over 2 million clones, about 95% seen once, with approximately 1.2% in the top ten. Whole-study results and caveats: Few donors limited the genetic and exposure-history diversity represented.

Naivety among CD8 cells was defined by CD45RO negativity and positive CCR7 selection, thereby excluding terminally differentiated effector memory CD45RA+ cells. The donor population consisted of healthy HIV-negative adults with no recent acute infections or vaccinations. The CDR3 extends over 14 amino acids. J was trimmed by 7 bases and V by 0 bases; bases with no gene match: 1. Germline-derived CDR1 and CDR2 are SGDLS and YYNGEE. Sequencing input: naive CD8+ T cells sorted from blood. The source of this sequence is a man aged 18 to 29 in good health. The chain joins TRBV9 to TRBJ1-6; 7 bases agree with TRBD1. The CDR3 DNA sequence: TGTGCCAGCAGCGTAGGACAGGGAAATTCACCCCTCCACTTT. Protein: CASSVGQGNSPLHF. Using reference TRBV9 and TRBJ1-6 for the parts outside the CDR3, the full variable domain is DSGVTQTPKHLITATGQRVTLRCSPRSGDLSVYWYQQSLDQGLQFLIQYYNGEERAKGNILERFSAQQFPDLHSELNLSSLELGDSALYFCASSVGQGNSPLHFGNGTRLTVT.